Detailed here is one T cell receptor beta chain. CDR3 length equals 15 residues. From germline, CDR1 is MGHDK and CDR2 SYGVNS. V gave up 10 bases and J gave up 5 bases; unmatched junction bases: 10. These data are taken from a study of T cell responses to AZD1222 COVID-19 vaccine. Clones were read by immunoSEQ multiplex PCR, and TCRdb kept only the in-frame ones, dropping some. This table holds some 200,000 clones, around 90% found once. The rearrangement joins TRBV25-1 to TRBJ2-1, with 11 bases fitting TRBD2. The specimen comprised peripheral blood, sampled 28 days after the second AZD1222 dose. The receptor was isolated from an adult who received the AZD1222 COVID-19 vaccine. For the CDR3, the DNA is TGTGCCACCACTACTAGCGGGAGTAACCACAATGAGCAGTTCTTC. It specifies CATTTSGSNHNEQFF.